Below, 18 T cell receptor beta chains from the same sample are listed, as sequenced in a study of CD8+ T cells in alopecia areata. Indicated treatment: oral pan-JAK inhibitor, 5-10 mg twice daily. Once RNA had been extracted, it was reverse transcribed into cDNA to act as the sequencing template. Method: immunoSEQ multiplex PCR; TCRdb's copy keeps in-frame clones and lacks some. The profile shows some 210,000 clones, around 65% of them singletons. Material: CD4+ T cells sorted from blood, obtained between weeks 44 and 45, from a patient treated with tofacitinib. These receptors came from a human donor with alopecia areata.

This chain joins TRBV30 and TRBJ1-1, with a possible D match to TRBD1 (5 bases). CDR3 length: 13 amino acids. V shed 5 bases and J shed 2 bases, with 12 bases lying between them. From germline, CDR1 is GTSNPN and CDR2 SVGIG (reference sequence). The CDR3 DNA reads as TGTGCCTGGCAACGAGACAGTAACACTGAAGCTTTCTTT. Translation gives CAWQRDSNTEAFF.

This clone was found a few times. The chain is built from TRBV29-1 and TRBJ2-1, with D unresolved. Trimming left V 2 bases short and J 7 bases short, with 0 bases between. The CDR3 has 9 amino acids. Germline V lookup: CDR1 SQVTM, CDR2 ANQGSEA. CDR3 amino acids: CSVENEQFF. The CDR3 DNA is TGCAGCGTTGAAAATGAGCAGTTCTTC.

V is TRBV27 and J is TRBJ1-6; a possible D gene is TRBD1 (6 bases). The CDR3 totals 13 residues. Germline V CDR1 and CDR2: MNHEY, SMNVEV (reference sequence). The germline V and J ends were trimmed by 8 bases and 8 bases, with 13 bases remaining between them. In DNA form, the CDR3 reads TGTGCCAGCTCACAGGGTAATCATTCACCCCTCCACTTT. The encoded protein is CASSQGNHSPLHF.

The chain combines TRBV5-6 with TRBJ2-6; 10 bases align to TRBD1. The J segment lost 2 bases and the V segment lost 4 bases, leaving 6 bases of the junction unmatched. The CDR3 contains 17 residues. Germline CDR1 and CDR2: SGHDT and YYEEEE. CDR3 residues: CASSPGQGNPGANVLTF. DNA of the CDR3: TGTGCCAGCAGCCCGGGACAGGGGAACCCTGGGGCCAACGTCCTGACTTTC.

This chain connects TRBV11-2 to TRBJ1-1; D is perhaps TRBD1 (6 bases). Germline CDR1 SGHAT, CDR2 FQNNGV. Trimming stripped 5 bases from V and 12 bases from J, with 22 bases between. This CDR3 has 14 amino acids. CDR3 region: CASSPGDVTGVTFF. In DNA, the CDR3 is TGTGCCAGCAGCCCGGGGGACGTGACAGGAGTAACTTTCTTT.

This chain joins TRBV9 and TRBJ2-2; 8 bases match TRBD2. Germline CDR1 SGDLS, CDR2 YYNGEE. CDR3 size: 14 residues. The V gene end was trimmed by 4 bases and the J gene end by 10 bases; junction bases not matched to a gene: 9. The CDR3 nucleotides are TGTGCCAGCAGCAATCCTCTAGCGGGCGTGGAGCTGTTTTTT. This sequence encodes CASSNPLAGVELFF.

This clone was recorded many times. The CDR3 DNA reads TGCGCCAGCAGCCGAGTACAGGGGGAAGCTTTCTTT. Translated: CASSRVQGEAFF. The chain links TRBV4-3 to TRBJ1-1, with 7 positions matching TRBD1. Germline loops: CDR1 LGHNA, CDR2 YSLEER. The length of the CDR3 is 12 residues. V trimming: 4 bases; J trimming: 8 bases; junction bases outside the gene matches: 4.

In this sample, this clone turned up a few times. The chain has TRBV11-2 and TRBJ2-7; 7 positions match TRBD1. The length of the CDR3 is 13 residues. J was trimmed by 5 bases and V by 3 bases; bases with no gene match: 4. CDR1 and CDR2 from the germline V gene are SGHAT and FQNNGV. CDR3 protein: CASSFIQGDEQYF. As DNA, the CDR3 is TGTGCCAGCAGCTTCATCCAGGGGGACGAGCAGTACTTC.

The chain combines TRBV5-1 with TRBJ1-6; 8 bases line up with TRBD1. The germline V gene encodes CDR1 SGHRS and CDR2 YFSETQ. The CDR3 loop spans 14 amino acids. The junction had 13 bases not matched to a gene; V was cut back by 5 bases and J by 15 bases. This CDR3 is CASSQDRTGLVLHF. CDR3 bases: TGCGCCAGCAGTCAGGACAGGACAGGGCTTGTCCTCCACTTT. Drawing the rest from reference TRBV5-1 and TRBJ1-6, the complete variable domain is KAGVTQTPRYLIKTRGQQVTLSCSPISGHRSVSWYQQTPGQGLQFLFEYFSETQRNKGNFPGRFSGRQFSNSRSEMNVSTLELGDSALYLCASSQDRTGLVLHFGNGTRLTVT.

The V gene is TRBV29-1, the J gene TRBJ2-7; TRBD1 aligns across 7 bases. CDR3 length: 12 residues. In germline, CDR1 is SQVTM, CDR2 ANQGSEA. The J segment lost 4 bases and the V segment lost 8 bases, leaving 8 bases of the junction unmatched. The CDR3 DNA sequence: TGCAGCTTCCGAGGGGGCTTTTACGAGCAGTACTTC. Its translation: CSFRGGFYEQYF.

The chain carries TRBV2 and TRBJ2-2, with unresolved D. V gave up 7 bases and J gave up 1 base, with 4 bases separating them. The CDR3 has 12 residues. The germline V gene has CDR1 SNHLY and CDR2 FYNNEI. CDR3 amino acids: CASNLNTGELFF. In DNA, the CDR3 is TGTGCCAGCAACCTGAACACCGGGGAGCTGTTTTTT.

The V gene is TRBV29-1, the J gene TRBJ2-2; weak D call: TRBD1 (6 bases). The CDR3 is 14 amino acids. With 4 bases removed from V and 2 bases from J, the gap between germline ends came to 11 bases. Germline V CDR1 and CDR2: SQVTM, ANQGSEA. The CDR3 nucleotides read TGCAGCGTTGGTGGGACAATCAACACCGGGGAGCTGTTTTTT. Protein sequence: CSVGGTINTGELFF.

The chain is built from TRBV27 and TRBJ2-1; D tentatively fits TRBD1 or TRBD2 (6 bases each). The CDR3 runs 16 residues. CDR1 and CDR2 from the germline V gene are MNHEY and SMNVEV (reference sequence). The V and J ends lost 4 bases and 5 bases respectively, with 18 bases between them. The CDR3 is CASSSSNLRGDNEQFF. The CDR3 DNA sequence: TGTGCCAGCAGTTCAAGCAATCTGAGGGGGGACAATGAGCAGTTCTTC.

V and J are TRBV30 and TRBJ2-3, with 15 bases fitting TRBD2. Germline CDR1 reads GTSNPN; CDR2 reads SVGIG (reference sequence). The J segment lost 6 bases and the V segment lost 3 bases, leaving 10 bases of the junction unmatched. This CDR3 has 17 amino acids. The CDR3 loop is CAWRPGLAGGRADTQYF. In nucleotides, the CDR3 is TGTGCCTGGAGGCCTGGACTAGCGGGGGGGCGAGCGGATACGCAGTATTTT.

CDR3: CASSLRGTPRPQHF. The DNA of the CDR3 is TGTGCCAGCAGCTTGCGAGGGACCCCCAGGCCCCAGCATTTT. The chain joins TRBV5-6 to TRBJ1-5; TRBD1 might be the D (5 bases). This CDR3 comprises 14 residues. CDR1 and CDR2 from the germline V gene are SGHDT and YYEEEE. The V end was cut by 1 base, the J end by 9 bases, with 14 bases between.

This clone was detected a few times. This chain uses TRBV6-1 with TRBJ2-7; D unresolved. V was trimmed by 4 bases and J by 4 bases, leaving 8 bases between them. The CDR3 consists of 12 residues. Germline CDR1 and CDR2: MNHNS and SASEGT. CDR3 sequence (DNA): TGTGCCAGCAGTGCCACCCCGTACGAGCAGTACTTC. The encoded protein is CASSATPYEQYF.

This clone was observed a single time. V usage is TRBV10-2 and J usage is TRBJ1-1; no firm D call. This CDR3 comprises 14 residues. Germline V gene data show CDR1 as WSHSY and CDR2 as SAAADI. V dropped 3 bases and J dropped 0 bases, with 8 bases sitting between them. CDR3 nucleotides: TGCGCCAGCAGTGATAACCCAGTGAACACTGAAGCTTTCTTT. Translated: CASSDNPVNTEAFF.

The chain employs TRBV5-6 and TRBJ1-3; 8 bases align to TRBD1. The CDR3 totals 16 residues. CDR1 SGHDT and CDR2 YYEEEE come from the germline V gene. The V gene end was trimmed by 0 bases and the J gene end by 0 bases; junction bases not matched to a gene: 2. The CDR3 reads CASSLGTGSSGNTIYF. CDR3 bases: TGTGCCAGCAGCTTGGGGACAGGGAGCTCTGGAAACACCATATATTTT.